The present entry profiles one TCR beta chain with its context. What it recognizes is unknown. Template-switching 5'RACE yielded the TCR cDNA; a universal primer site and UMIs were added in the process. MiXCR, applied by TCRdb to the 5' RACE reads, yields one record per CDR3 protein. The sample includes over 150,000 distinct CDR3 sequences, 6.2% of them seen just once. These data come from a study of T cells after yellow fever vaccination. Overall study findings and caveats: Although most clonotypes did not, a small share appeared in both CD4 and CD8 compartments. On re-exposure, the response was weaker but peaked faster, at day 5 versus 15. Primary-vaccination clones mostly resurfaced post-booster (nearly 97% CD4, roughly 90% CD8).

Germline V gives CDR1 SGHRS, CDR2 YFSETQ. The CDR3 is 15 amino acids. With V trimmed by 5 bases and J by 0 bases, 6 bases remained unmatched. The V and J genes are TRBV5-1 and TRBJ2-3, with 7 bases lining up with TRBD1. The TCR comes from a man aged 18 to 35 who received the YFV17D yellow fever vaccine. The sample was CD4+ T cells sorted from PBMCs, taken on the day of the first yellow fever vaccination. The chain's CDR3 is CASSPDRMSTDTQYF. CDR3 bases: TGCGCCAGCAGTCCGGACAGGATGAGCACAGATACGCAGTATTTT.